These 23 T cell receptor beta chains share one sample of origin, sequenced in a study of regulatory T cells in long-lasting Graves disease. Time point reported: persistent/refractory GD, antithyroid drugs over 5 years with positive TRAb. The TCR library was prepared using RNA isolated from PBMCs. Sequencing libraries for TCR beta were prepared with iRepertoire HTBI primers and Arm-PCR of CDR3 regions. A single record per CDR3 protein comes from TCRdb applying MiXCR to the multiplex PCR reads. Of more than 650,000 distinct CDR3 sequences detected, 25% to 35% appear once; the ten largest clones hold about two fifths. Source: peripheral blood mononuclear cells (PBMCs), taken when the disease was refractory, from a patient treated with antithyroid drugs. These receptors originate from a female donor with Graves disease.

Notes on this clonotype: A clone one base away is much larger, so this may be a read error. The genes are TRBV6-1 and TRBJ2-7; 7 nucleotides line up with TRBD1. V dropped 6 bases and J dropped 0; count of bases not matched to a gene: 5. CDR1 is MNHNS, CDR2 SASEGT, per germline. The CDR3 extends over 14 amino acids. Written as DNA, the CDR3 is TGTGCCAGCAGCCAGACAGGGAGCTCCTACGAGCAGTACTTC. This sequence encodes CASSQTGSSYEQYF.

This sequence joins TRBV6-5 and TRBJ1-1, with a possible D match to TRBD1 (5 bases). This CDR3 is built from 15 residues. V was pared by 0 bases and J by 11 bases, with 19 bases between. Germline V CDR1 and CDR2: MNHEY, SVGAGI. The CDR3 reads CASSYSMGGTRRAFF. DNA of the CDR3: TGTGCCAGCAGTTACTCGATGGGGGGAACCCGGCGGGCTTTCTTT.

This clonotype was picked up one time. This likely comes from a read error, as the CDR3 has no conserved phenylalanine or tryptophan at its end. The rearrangement uses TRBV20-1 and TRBJ1-2; 9 nucleotides agree with TRBD1. V lost 5 bases and J lost 4; bases outside the gene matches: 5. Germline-derived CDR1 and CDR2 are DFQATT and SNEGSKA (reference sequence). The CDR3 sequence is 13 residues long. CDR3 protein: CSAPQGAGYGYTI. The CDR3 DNA follows: TGCAGTGCTCCACAGGGGGCAGGCTATGGCTACACCATC.

Ten or more counts support this clonotype. V and J are TRBV28 and TRBJ2-5; D gene uncertain. The CDR3 covers 13 residues. Trimming pared 3 bases from V and 4 bases from J, leaving 9 bases between. Germline lookup yields CDR1 MDHEN and CDR2 SYDVKM. The CDR3 sequence is CASSFRIGETQYF. The DNA for the CDR3 is TGTGCCAGCAGTTTTCGCATCGGAGAGACCCAGTACTTC.

This clonotype was detected a few times. The chain is built from TRBV9 and TRBJ2-7; D gene uncertain. This CDR3 is built from 14 residues. The V end lost 1 base, the J end lost 1 base, and 9 bases lay between the germline ends. CDR1 SGDLS and CDR2 YYNGEE come from the germline V gene. CDR3: CASSVYDWSYEQYF. The CDR3 DNA reads TGTGCCAGCAGCGTATACGACTGGTCCTACGAGCAGTACTTC.

This clonotype came up a few times. The rearrangement joins TRBV12-3 or TRBV12-4 to TRBJ2-5, with 10 bases fitting TRBD1. This CDR3 is built from 15 residues. The V segment lost 6 bases and the J segment 4 bases; nucleotides outside the gene matches: 8. The CDR3 loop is CASRPAGQGGETQYF. CDR3 nucleotides: TGTGCCAGCAGACCGGCCGGACAGGGGGGAGAGACCCAGTACTTC.

This clonotype was seen a few times. This chain connects TRBV10-3 to TRBJ2-2, with 7 nucleotides matching TRBD1. V lost 2 bases, J lost 2 bases, and 2 bases stayed unmatched. The germline CDR1 and CDR2 sequences are ENHRY and SYGVKD. The CDR3 extends over 15 amino acids. The CDR3 here is CAISEGTANTGELFF. Here the CDR3 DNA reads TGTGCCATCAGTGAGGGGACAGCCAACACCGGGGAGCTGTTTTTT.

The V gene is TRBV6-1, the J gene TRBJ1-5, with D perhaps TRBD1 (5 bases). The CDR3 loop spans 15 amino acids. CDR1 and CDR2 from the germline V gene are MNHNS and SASEGT. V was cut by 6 bases and J by 2 bases, with 14 bases left in between. DNA for the CDR3: TGTGCCAGCAGACTGCAGGGTCGGGGCAATCAGCCCCAGCATTTT. Residues: CASRLQGRGNQPQHF.

This clonotype was counted a few times. The gene calls are TRBV4-1 and TRBJ1-5; perhaps TRBD1 as D (6 bases). Per the germline V gene, CDR1 is MGHRA and CDR2 is YSYEKL. V was clipped by 3 bases and J by 3 bases, with 12 bases between them. This CDR3 has 15 amino acids. The CDR3 DNA reads TGCGCCAGCAGCCACCTATCAGGGGACAATCAGCCCCAGCATTTT. As protein: CASSHLSGDNQPQHF.

Comment on this clonotype: A read error is possible here, since a much larger clone lies one base away. The chain carries TRBV5-8 and TRBJ1-1; 9 bases match TRBD1. V lost 4 bases and J lost 1; bases outside the gene matches: 5. Per the germline V gene, CDR1 is SGHTS and CDR2 is YDEGEE. The CDR3 runs to 15 residues. The CDR3 DNA reads TGTGCCAGCAGCCCTTACAGGGGGCAGAACACTGAAGCTTTCTTT. This encodes CASSPYRGQNTEAFF.

This clonotype turned up a few times. This chain joins TRBV28 and TRBJ2-7, with D possibly being TRBD2 (5 bases). The CDR3 runs to 14 residues. Between the trimmed V and J ends, which lost 0 bases and 6 bases, there was a span of 12 bases. Per the germline V gene, CDR1 is MDHEN and CDR2 is SYDVKM. CDR3 sequence: CASSLWLVGGEQYF. CDR3 bases: TGTGCCAGCAGTTTATGGCTAGTAGGAGGCGAGCAGTACTTC.

This clonotype was seen ten or more times. V and J are TRBV20-1 and TRBJ1-5; no firm D call. Trimming stripped 3 bases from V and 1 base from J, with 4 bases between. CDR1 DFQATT and CDR2 SNEGSKA come from the germline V gene (reference sequence). The CDR3 totals 12 residues. Written as DNA, the CDR3 is TGCAGTGCTAGGATAAGCAATCAGCCCCAGCATTTT. It translates to CSARISNQPQHF.

The J gene is TRBJ1-2, the V gene TRBV6-2 or TRBV6-3; D is undetermined. Trimming pared 5 bases from V and 4 bases from J, leaving 11 bases between. Germline CDR1 MNHEY, CDR2 SVGEGT. The CDR3 runs to 13 residues. This CDR3 is CASSDAGTYGYTF. CDR3 DNA: TGTGCCAGCAGTGACGCCGGCACCTATGGCTACACCTTC.

This clonotype was recorded a few times. The chain combines TRBV11-2 with TRBJ1-1; D may be TRBD1 (5 bases). Germline V lookup: CDR1 SGHAT, CDR2 FQNNGV. This CDR3 contains 13 residues. V was clipped by 1 base and J by 11 bases, with 14 bases between them. The CDR3 sequence is CASSLVHGTLAFF. The CDR3 DNA reads as TGTGCCAGCAGCTTAGTCCACGGGACGCTGGCTTTCTTT.

This clonotype has ten or more counts. The chain couples TRBV28 to TRBJ1-1; D gene uncertain. CDR1 and CDR2 (germline): MDHEN, SYDVKM. The CDR3 is 16 amino acids. V lost 5 bases and J 1 base, leaving 17 bases between the germline ends. The CDR3 DNA follows: TGTGCCAGCAGTCCCCCCCCCGGGAAAAGGAACACTGAAGCTTTCTTT. Translated: CASSPPPGKRNTEAFF. The full variable domain, in which reference TRBV28 and TRBJ1-1 provide the parts outside the CDR3, is DVKVTQSSRYLVKRTGEKVFLECVQDMDHENMFWYRQDPGLGLRLIYFSYDVKMKEKGDIPEGYSVSREKKERFSLILESASTNQTSMYLCASSPPPGKRNTEAFFGQGTRLTVV.

This clonotype has at least ten counts. V usage is TRBV7-2 and J usage is TRBJ1-2, with a weak D call TRBD1 (5 bases). Trimming stripped 4 bases from V and 4 bases from J, with 7 bases between. The CDR3 spans 12 residues. CDR1 and CDR2 from the germline V gene are SGHTA and FQGNSA. The CDR3 bases are TGTGCCAGCAGCTCGACAGTCTATGGCTACACCTTC. It is translated as CASSSTVYGYTF. Using reference TRBV7-2 and TRBJ1-2 for the parts outside the CDR3, the full variable domain is GAGVSQSPSNKVTEKGKDVELRCDPISGHTALYWYRQSLGQGLEFLIYFQGNSAPDKSGLPSDRFSAERTGGSVSTLTIQRTQQEDSAVYLCASSSTVYGYTFGSGTRLTVV.

This clonotype has a handful of counts. J is TRBJ1-3 and V is TRBV6-2 or TRBV6-3, with D possibly TRBD1 on 6 matching bases. Germline loops: CDR1 MNHEY, CDR2 SVGEGT. The CDR3 totals 13 residues. V was shortened by 7 bases and J by 0 bases, with 7 bases between the two germline ends. The CDR3 is CASNRVSGNTIYF. CDR3 nucleotide sequence: TGTGCCAGCAACAGGGTCTCTGGAAACACCATATATTTT.

CDR3: CASSYVGRANYGYTF. DNA of the CDR3: TGTGCCAGCAGTTACGTGGGGAGAGCTAACTATGGCTACACCTTC. V and J are TRBV6-5 and TRBJ1-2; unclear D gene. The CDR3 totals 15 residues. V lost 2 bases, J lost 0 bases, and 10 bases lay in between. Germline-derived CDR1 and CDR2 are MNHEY and SVGAGI.

This clonotype was detected many times. J is TRBJ2-5 and V is TRBV7-3; D uncertain. This CDR3 spans 12 amino acids. Germline values: CDR1 SGHTA, CDR2 FQGTGA. The V gene lost 1 base and the J gene lost 6 bases, with 6 bases spanning the gap. In DNA form, the CDR3 reads TGTGCCAGCAGCTTAATGGAACAGACCCAGTACTTC. It codes for CASSLMEQTQYF. Supplemented by reference TRBV7-3 and TRBJ2-5, the full variable domain reads GAGVSQTPSNKVTEKGKYVELRCDPISGHTALYWYRQSLGQGPEFLIYFQGTGAADDSGLPNDRFFAVRPEGSVSTLKIQRTERGDSAVYLCASSLMEQTQYFGPGTRLLVL.

This clonotype was picked up a small number of times. The chain recombines TRBV7-9 with TRBJ2-7; 8 positions match TRBD2. The J segment lost 7 bases and the V segment lost 1 base, leaving 12 bases of the junction unmatched. In germline, CDR1 is SEHNR, CDR2 FQNEAQ (reference sequence). The CDR3 covers 16 residues. The CDR3 here is CASSLGTSGERGEQYF. The CDR3, as DNA: TGTGCCAGCAGCTTAGGAACTAGCGGAGAAAGGGGAGAGCAGTACTTC.

This clonotype has more than one count but fewer than ten. The chain carries TRBV7-6 and TRBJ2-7; D possibly matches TRBD1 or TRBD2 (5 bases each). The CDR3 has 14 residues. CDR1 is SGHVS, CDR2 FNYEAQ, per germline. Trimming shortened V by 3 bases and J by 0 bases, and 9 bases separated the two germline ends. The CDR3 sequence is CASSLSGTSYEQYF. The CDR3 region has the DNA TGTGCCAGCAGCTTGTCCGGGACCTCCTACGAGCAGTACTTC.

The V and J genes are TRBV7-9 and TRBJ2-5; 13 nucleotides line up with TRBD2. CDR1 SEHNR and CDR2 FQNEAQ come from the germline V gene (reference sequence). The V and J ends lost 2 bases and 4 bases, in that order; junction bases with no gene match: 4. The CDR3 runs to 16 residues. CDR3 residues: CASSLPRLAGGETQYF. The CDR3 nucleotides are TGTGCCAGCAGCTTACCCCGACTAGCGGGAGGAGAGACCCAGTACTTC.

This chain connects TRBV5-1 to TRBJ2-7; D ambiguous. Trimming shortened V by 0 bases and J by 5 bases, and 15 bases separated the two germline ends. Per germline, CDR1 SGHRS and CDR2 YFSETQ. This CDR3 is built from 15 residues. CDR3 DNA sequence: TGCGCCAGCAGCTTGGGACCGTGCATAAACCACGAGCAGTACTTC. It specifies CASSLGPCINHEQYF. Variable domain in full (rest from reference TRBV5-1 and TRBJ2-7): KAGVTQTPRYLIKTRGQQVTLSCSPISGHRSVSWYQQTPGQGLQFLFEYFSETQRNKGNFPGRFSGRQFSNSRSEMNVSTLELGDSALYLCASSLGPCINHEQYFGPGTRLTVT.